This T cell receptor (beta chain) derives from a study of T cells in women clearing cervical HPV infection. Study-level information: Cases: HPV16-related CIN3 or worse on histology, a couple of invasive cancers.

To note about this clone: Its antigen is not known. The sequenced fragment ends 3 residues before the CDR3 boundary, so the rest is inferred from the germline J gene.

Some clones are missing from TCRdb's copy, which holds only in-frame ones; the method was immunoSEQ multiplex PCR. The specimen's table records about 35,000 clones. Regarding the study as a whole: Timing of associations relative to infection is unclear; T-cell subsets were not isolated. CIN3+ cases had significantly higher TCR richness than controls; evenness did not differ.

The CDR3 is 15 residues long. Germline loops: CDR1 DFQATT, CDR2 SNEGSKA (reference sequence). This sequence originates from a woman between 18 and 75 years old with a cervical HPV16 infection that either progressed to CIN3+ or cleared (not recorded which). The chain recombines TRBV20-1 with TRBJ2-3; D possibly corresponds to TRBD2 (7 bases). Sequences were obtained from blood buffy coat. CDR3 protein: CSARNPVGGAWTQYF. The CDR3 DNA, read in part, is TGCAGTGCTAGGAACCCAGTAGGGGGGGCGTGGACG.